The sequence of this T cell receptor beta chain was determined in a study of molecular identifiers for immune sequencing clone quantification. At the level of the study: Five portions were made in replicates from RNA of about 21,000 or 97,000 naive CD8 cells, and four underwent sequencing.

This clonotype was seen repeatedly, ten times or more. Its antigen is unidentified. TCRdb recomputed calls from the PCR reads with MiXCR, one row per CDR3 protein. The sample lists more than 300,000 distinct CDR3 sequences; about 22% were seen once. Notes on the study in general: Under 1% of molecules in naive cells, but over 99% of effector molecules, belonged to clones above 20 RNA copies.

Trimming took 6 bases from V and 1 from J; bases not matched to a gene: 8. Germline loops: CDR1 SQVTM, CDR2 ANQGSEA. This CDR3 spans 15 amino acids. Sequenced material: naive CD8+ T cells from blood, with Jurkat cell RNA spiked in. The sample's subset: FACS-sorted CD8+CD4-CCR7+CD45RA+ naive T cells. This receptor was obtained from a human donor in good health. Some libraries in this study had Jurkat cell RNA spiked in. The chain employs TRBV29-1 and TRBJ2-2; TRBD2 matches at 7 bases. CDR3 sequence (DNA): TGCAGCGTGGGAGGTTCTAGCGGGAACACCGGGGAGCTGTTTTTT. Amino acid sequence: CSVGGSSGNTGELFF.